This TCR beta chain was obtained from a study of blood T cell repertoires in COVID-19. Study in general: COVID-19 samples collected from the United States, Italy and Spain covered acute and convalescent phases. T cells, B-cell-depleted T cells, or PBMCs supplied cDNA or gDNA.

V lost 4 bases and J 6 bases, leaving 19 bases between the germline ends. CDR1 MNHNS and CDR2 SASEGT come from the germline V gene. The CDR3 contains 16 residues. Authors' data handling: For nucleated cells, counts were estimated from reference gene primer amplification. TCRdb's copy holds only in-frame clones and misses some; the assay was immunoSEQ multiplex PCR. The V and J calls and clone size are taken from that table; D and trimming were inferred from the DNA. Of 75,000 or so clones in the sample, roughly four fifths were seen once. The origin of this receptor is a woman aged 70-85 years with acute or convalescent COVID-19. Sequenced input: peripheral blood. The chain is built from TRBV6-1 and TRBJ1-5, with D perhaps matching TRBD1 (5 bases). The CDR3 protein is CASSGMPARVGQPQHF. CDR3 DNA sequence: TGTGCCAGCAGTGGAATGCCCGCCAGGGTGGGTCAGCCCCAGCATTTT.